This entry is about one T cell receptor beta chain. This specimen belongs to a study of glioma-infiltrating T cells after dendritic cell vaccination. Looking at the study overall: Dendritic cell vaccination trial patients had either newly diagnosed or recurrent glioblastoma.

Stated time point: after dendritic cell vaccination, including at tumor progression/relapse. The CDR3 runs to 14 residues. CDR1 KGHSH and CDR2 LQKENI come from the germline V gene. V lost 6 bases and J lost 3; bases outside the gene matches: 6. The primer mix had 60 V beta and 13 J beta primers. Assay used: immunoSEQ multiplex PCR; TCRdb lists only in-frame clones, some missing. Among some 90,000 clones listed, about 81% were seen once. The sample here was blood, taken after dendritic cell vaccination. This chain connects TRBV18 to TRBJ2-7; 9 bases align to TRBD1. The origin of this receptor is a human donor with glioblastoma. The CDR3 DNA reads TGTGCCAGCTCGGCTGGACAGGGGATCTACGAGCAGTACTTC. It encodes CASSAGQGIYEQYF.